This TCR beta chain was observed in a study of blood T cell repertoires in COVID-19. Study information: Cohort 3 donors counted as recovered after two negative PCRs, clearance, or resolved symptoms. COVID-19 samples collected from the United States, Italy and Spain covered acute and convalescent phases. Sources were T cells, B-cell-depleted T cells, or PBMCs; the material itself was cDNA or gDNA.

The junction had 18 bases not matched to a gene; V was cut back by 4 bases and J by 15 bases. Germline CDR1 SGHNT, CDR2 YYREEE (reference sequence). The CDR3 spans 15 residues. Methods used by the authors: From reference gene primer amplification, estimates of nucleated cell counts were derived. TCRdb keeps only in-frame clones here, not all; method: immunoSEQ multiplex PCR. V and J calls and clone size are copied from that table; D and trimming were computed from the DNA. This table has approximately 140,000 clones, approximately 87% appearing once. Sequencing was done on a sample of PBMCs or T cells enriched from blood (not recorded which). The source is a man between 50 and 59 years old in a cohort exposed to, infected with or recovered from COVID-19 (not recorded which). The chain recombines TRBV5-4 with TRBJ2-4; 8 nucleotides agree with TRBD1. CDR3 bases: TGTGCCAGCAGCCAGGGGTCAGGGGGCGAGTCTGTAATGTACTTC. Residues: CASSQGSGGESVMYF.